The 23 T cell receptor beta chains given below trace back to one sample, sequenced in a study of vaccination effects on CD4 cells after COVID-19. These TCRs' antigens remain unknown. Here immunoSEQ multiplex PCR was the method, and the copy in TCRdb shows in-frame clones only, minus some. The top ten hold about 7% of the sample, which has 45,000 or so clones, roughly two thirds seen once. CD4+ T cell isolation took place after 10 days of culture. Two-dose BNT162b2 or mRNA-1273 vaccination was given to participants. Here the sequenced sample was CD4+ T cells from PBMCs cultured without peptide, taken after COVID-19 vaccination. Receptors were obtained from a human donor who received a COVID-19 vaccine.

This chain joins TRBV3-1 (or the pseudogene TRBV3-2) and TRBJ1-3; 8 bases fit TRBD1. V shed 3 bases and J 0 bases; nucleotides not matched to a gene: 4. The germline V gene has CDR1 LGHDT and CDR2 YNNKEL (reference sequence). The CDR3 length is 16 residues. The CDR3 bases are TGTGCCAGCAGCCAGGGACAGGCGATCTCTGGAAACACCATATATTTT. This translates into CASSQGQAISGNTIYF.

The genes are TRBV5-4 and TRBJ1-6, with TRBD1 matching 8 bases. V gave up 1 base and J gave up 9 bases; unmatched junction bases: 15. From germline, CDR1 is SGHNT and CDR2 YYREEE (reference sequence). There are 18 residues in the CDR3. The CDR3 loop is CASSLNIDRGAFGSPLHF. The CDR3 coding sequence is TGTGCCAGCAGCTTGAACATCGACAGGGGAGCTTTTGGTTCACCCCTCCACTTT. Based on the CDR3 plus reference TRBV5-4 and TRBJ1-6, the full variable domain is ETGVTQSPTHLIKTRGQQVTLRCSSQSGHNTVSWYQQALGQGPQFIFQYYREEENGRGNFPPRFSGLQFPNYSSELNVNALELDDSALYLCASSLNIDRGAFGSPLHFGNGTRLTVT.

As concerns this clone: Different DNA sequences within this sample yield the same CDR3. This chain joins TRBV20-1 and TRBJ2-1; TRBD2 is a possible D gene (5 bases). The V end lost 3 bases, the J end lost 9 bases, and 9 bases lay between the germline ends. The germline CDR1 and CDR2 sequences are DFQATT and SNEGSKA (reference sequence). The CDR3 is 11 amino acids. This chain's CDR3 is CSARDFPEQFF. In nucleotides, the CDR3 is TGCAGTGCTAGGGACTTCCCTGAGCAGTTCTTC.

The chain links TRBV9 to TRBJ2-3; 12 positions agree with TRBD2. This CDR3 region has 17 residues. V lost 4 bases to trimming and J lost 8 bases; unmatched junction nucleotides: 14. CDR1 and CDR2 (germline): SGDLS, YYNGEE. The CDR3 here is CASSPPSSGGAPRTQYF. In nucleotides, the CDR3 is TGTGCCAGCAGCCCCCCCTCTAGCGGGGGGGCTCCTCGTACGCAGTATTTT.

The rearrangement joins TRBV7-9 to TRBJ2-1; 10 bases line up with TRBD2. V lost 5 bases and J lost 14; bases outside the gene matches: 12. Germline values: CDR1 SEHNR, CDR2 FQNEAQ (reference sequence). CDR3 length: 14 residues. CDR3 region: CASSPDLAGAYEFF. The CDR3 nucleotides are TGTGCCAGCAGCCCAGACCTAGCGGGGGCCTACGAGTTCTTC.

The gene calls are TRBV5-1 and TRBJ2-5; TRBD1 matches 7 bases. The germline CDR1 and CDR2 sequences are SGHRS and YFSETQ. V shed 0 bases and J 2 bases; nucleotides not matched to a gene: 7. The CDR3 consists of 16 residues. The CDR3 nucleotides read TGCGCCAGCAGCTTGGTTTTAACAGGGGTTCAAGAGACCCAGTACTTC. This gives the protein CASSLVLTGVQETQYF.

This clone was observed a handful of times. CDR3 residues: CASSLTTSGTWNEQFF. The CDR3 DNA reads TGCGCCAGCAGCCTCACGACTAGCGGGACTTGGAATGAGCAGTTCTTC. This chain links TRBV5-1 with TRBJ2-1; TRBD2 matches at 11 bases. This CDR3 is built from 16 residues. Per germline, CDR1 SGHRS and CDR2 YFSETQ. The ends lost 4 bases at V and 7 bases at J; junction bases unmatched: 10.

This clone was seen a handful of times. The V gene is TRBV7-9, the J gene TRBJ1-1; unclear D gene. The CDR3 length is 15 residues. V was cut by 5 bases and J by 0 bases, with 13 bases left in between. Germline CDR1 reads SEHNR; CDR2 reads FQNEAQ (reference sequence). The CDR3 DNA reads as TGTGCCAGCAGCCCCCAAGGCGGGATGAACACTGAAGCTTTCTTT. It translates to CASSPQGGMNTEAFF.

V gene TRBV5-5 combines with J gene TRBJ2-2; D possibly corresponds to TRBD2 (5 bases). Trimming left V 1 base short and J 4 bases short, with 11 bases between. The CDR3 totals 15 residues. From germline, CDR1 is SGHKS and CDR2 YYEKEE (reference sequence). In nucleotides, the CDR3 is TGTGCCAGCAGCTTGTTTGGGGAGAGCACCGGGGAGCTGTTTTTT. This encodes CASSLFGESTGELFF.

The V and J genes are TRBV7-9 and TRBJ1-1; the match to TRBD1 covers 7 bases. The CDR3 loop spans 14 amino acids. After removal of 5 bases from V and 0 bases from J, the junction contained 3 bases not matched to a gene. Germline lookup yields CDR1 SEHNR and CDR2 FQNEAQ (reference sequence). CDR3 in amino acids: CASSPQGMNTEAFF. The DNA for the CDR3 is TGTGCCAGCAGCCCACAGGGGATGAACACTGAAGCTTTCTTT.

The chain has TRBV2 and TRBJ1-6; D is undetermined. In germline, CDR1 is SNHLY, CDR2 FYNNEI. V was shortened by 6 bases and J by 8 bases, with 11 bases between the two germline ends. The CDR3 spans 13 residues. The chain's CDR3 is CASSAGIDSPLHF. CDR3 bases: TGTGCCAGCAGCGCCGGGATTGATTCACCCCTCCACTTT.

The chain couples TRBV2 to TRBJ2-7; D is ambiguous. The CDR3 is 14 amino acids. V shed 4 bases and J shed 6 bases, with 16 bases lying between them. In germline, CDR1 is SNHLY, CDR2 FYNNEI. The CDR3 sequence: CASSVWGLLSEQYF. The CDR3 DNA reads as TGTGCCAGCAGTGTATGGGGTCTCCTCTCCGAGCAGTACTTC. Complete variable domain (other parts from reference TRBV2 and TRBJ2-7): EPEVTQTPSHQVTQMGQEVILRCVPISNHLYFYWYRQILGQKVEFLVSFYNNEISEKSEIFDDQFSVERPDGSNFTLKIRSTKLEDSAMYFCASSVWGLLSEQYFGPGTRLTVT.

This chain joins TRBV6-5 and TRBJ2-7, with D tentatively TRBD2 (6 bases). The V and J ends lost 6 bases and 2 bases respectively, with 11 bases between them. The germline CDR1 and CDR2 sequences are MNHEY and SVGAGI. CDR3 length equals 13 residues. Here the CDR3 reads CASRGDSTYEQYF. In nucleotides, the CDR3 is TGTGCCAGCAGGGGGGACTCAACCTACGAGCAGTACTTC.

The rearrangement links TRBV2 to TRBJ1-3; TRBD1 matches 9 bases. J gave up 0 bases and V 3 bases, and 3 bases lay outside the gene matches. The V gene's germline CDR1 is SNHLY and CDR2 FYNNEI. CDR3 length equals 16 residues. CDR3 in amino acids: CASSEGTGNSGNTIYF. The CDR3 DNA follows: TGTGCCAGCAGTGAGGGGACAGGGAACTCTGGAAACACCATATATTTT. Supplemented by reference TRBV2 and TRBJ1-3, the full variable domain reads EPEVTQTPSHQVTQMGQEVILRCVPISNHLYFYWYRQILGQKVEFLVSFYNNEISEKSEIFDDQFSVERPDGSNFTLKIRSTKLEDSAMYFCASSEGTGNSGNTIYFGEGSWLTVV.

The rearrangement uses TRBV2 and TRBJ2-3, with D unresolved. The CDR3 contains 13 residues. The V gene's germline CDR1 is SNHLY and CDR2 FYNNEI. Trimming stripped 4 bases from V and 4 bases from J, with 9 bases between. The CDR3 protein is CASSVLEADTQYF. CDR3 DNA sequence: TGTGCCAGCAGTGTCTTGGAAGCAGATACGCAGTATTTT.

The V and J genes are TRBV6-5 and TRBJ2-1; a weak D match, TRBD2 (7 bases). The CDR3 consists of 15 residues. The V gene's germline CDR1 is MNHEY and CDR2 SVGAGI. V lost 2 bases and J 6 bases, leaving 14 bases between the germline ends. This CDR3 is CASSYRGAGGNEQFF. The CDR3 coding sequence is TGTGCCAGCAGTTACCGGGGGGCCGGGGGCAATGAGCAGTTCTTC.

The chain combines TRBV11-2 with TRBJ1-2; the match to TRBD1 covers 7 bases. V shed 2 bases and J 3 bases; nucleotides not matched to a gene: 6. The germline CDR1 and CDR2 sequences are SGHAT and FQNNGV. The CDR3 is 15 residues long. The CDR3 protein is CASSLQGGTDYGYTF. For the CDR3, the DNA is TGTGCCAGCAGCTTACAAGGAGGGACAGACTATGGCTACACCTTC.

There are a few counts of this clone. The chain uses TRBV3-1 (or the pseudogene TRBV3-2) and TRBJ2-1; no definite D call. The V and J ends lost 0 bases and 0 bases respectively, with 12 bases between them. The CDR3 consists of 17 residues. CDR1 is LGHDT and CDR2 is YNNKEL in the germline V gene (reference sequence). The CDR3 is CASSQDQAGSSYNEQFF. CDR3 sequence (DNA): TGTGCCAGCAGCCAAGATCAAGCAGGTAGCTCCTACAATGAGCAGTTCTTC.

The rearrangement links TRBV18 to TRBJ1-6, with 11 bases lining up with TRBD1. Germline trimming cut 4 bases from V and 10 bases from J; bases unmatched to any gene: 6. Germline CDR1 is KGHSH and CDR2 is LQKENI. This CDR3 comprises 15 residues. The CDR3 protein is CASSHRDRGGSPLHF. The CDR3 coding sequence is TGTGCCAGCTCACACCGGGACAGGGGGGGGTCACCCCTCCACTTT.

The chain employs TRBV6-5 and TRBJ1-1; D unclear. V shed 0 bases and J shed 5 bases, with 13 bases lying between them. The CDR3 totals 15 residues. CDR1 MNHEY and CDR2 SVGAGI come from the germline V gene. This CDR3 is CASSYSEIVGTEAFF. The CDR3 DNA follows: TGTGCCAGCAGTTACTCGGAAATCGTGGGAACTGAAGCTTTCTTT.

V gene TRBV25-1 combines with J gene TRBJ1-5, with D unresolved. The CDR3 runs to 12 residues. Germline CDR1 is MGHDK and CDR2 is SYGVNS. V lost 6 bases to trimming and J lost 5 bases, with 8 bases between them. The CDR3 sequence is CASSRTDQPQHF. CDR3 DNA: TGTGCCAGCAGCAGGACGGATCAGCCCCAGCATTTT.

The rearrangement joins TRBV5-1 to TRBJ2-1; D remains unclear. The CDR3 is 15 residues long. The V gene's germline CDR1 is SGHRS and CDR2 YFSETQ. Trimming pared 4 bases from V and 10 bases from J, leaving 21 bases between. The CDR3, as DNA: TGCGCCAGCAGCACAACACGGACGTTTGTTTCCGAGCAGTTCTTC. Its protein is CASSTTRTFVSEQFF.

In its sample, this clone was seen a few times. The chain has TRBV9 and TRBJ2-6; D not resolved. Trimming cost V 0 bases and J 16 bases, with 14 bases left between them. Germline-derived CDR1 and CDR2 are SGDLS and YYNGEE. The CDR3 is made up of 13 amino acids. The CDR3 sequence is CASSVEEWLMLTF. The CDR3 bases are TGTGCCAGCAGCGTAGAGGAGTGGTTGATGCTGACTTTC.